This T cell receptor (beta chain) was identified in a study of OX40 agonist ivuxolimab in advanced cancers. On the study more broadly: Participants, around 80% male, averaged roughly 60 years of age, ranging from about 20 to 80.

Remarks on this clone: No antigen is known for it.

Study-wide results and caveats: Normalized T-cell clonal expansion was also low in a subset of nonresponders.

Germline CDR1 PRHDT, CDR2 FYEKMQ (reference sequence). This CDR3 spans 12 amino acids. The V end lost 3 bases, the J end lost 3 bases, and 5 bases lay between the germline ends. Sequenced by immunoSEQ multiplex PCR; TCRdb stores in-frame clones only, minus some. The sample has more than 11,000 clones, 77% seen once. The chain uses TRBV13 and TRBJ1-1; D unclear. This TCR derives from an adult with an advanced solid tumor such as melanoma, head and neck, liver or kidney cancer. The sample consisted of CD4+ or CD8+ T cells sorted from blood, taken in a trial of the OX40 agonist ivuxolimab. The CDR3 DNA sequence: TGTGCCAGCAGCTTCCTGGACACTGAAGCTTTCTTT. Its translation is CASSFLDTEAFF.